The clone carrying this TCR beta chain was counted a few times. Its antigen is undetermined. The data were obtained in a study of T cell responses to AZD1222 COVID-19 vaccine. Findings and caveats of the study: As reported, nearly half of all spike-specific TCRs target variant regions that are unmutated. There were vaccine-associated CD4 TCRs across spike, dominant at 160-218 and 743-854.

Profiling relied on immunoSEQ multiplex PCR, and the TCRdb table lists in-frame clones only, not all of them. The table has some 170,000 clones, roughly nine tenths seen once; the top ten hold 1.5% to 2%. Timing groups of about 4 and about 12 weeks for second doses were pooled. The CDR3 is 13 amino acids. Trimming took off 6 bases at V and 4 bases at J, with 12 bases between the two ends. CDR1 and CDR2 from the germline V gene are MNHEY and SMNVEV (reference sequence). The TCR comes from an adult who received the AZD1222 COVID-19 vaccine. The sequencing here drew on peripheral blood, taken 28 days after the second AZD1222 dose. J is TRBJ2-5 and V is TRBV27; D is possibly TRBD1 or TRBD2 (5 bases each). CDR3 region: CASRATGTETQYF. DNA of the CDR3: TGTGCCAGCAGGGCTACCGGGACAGAGACCCAGTACTTC.